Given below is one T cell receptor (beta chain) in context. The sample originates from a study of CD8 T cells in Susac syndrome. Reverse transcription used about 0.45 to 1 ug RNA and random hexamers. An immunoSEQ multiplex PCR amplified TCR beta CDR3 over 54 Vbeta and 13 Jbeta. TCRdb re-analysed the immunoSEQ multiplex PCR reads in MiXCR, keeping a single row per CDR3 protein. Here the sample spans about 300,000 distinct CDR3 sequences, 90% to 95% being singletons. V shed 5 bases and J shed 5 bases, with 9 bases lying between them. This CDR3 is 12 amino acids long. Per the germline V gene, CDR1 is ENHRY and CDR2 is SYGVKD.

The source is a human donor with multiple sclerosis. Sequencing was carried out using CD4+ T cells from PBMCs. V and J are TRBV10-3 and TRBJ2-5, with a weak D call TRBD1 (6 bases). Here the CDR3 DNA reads TGTGCCATCAGTACTAGGGGGGAGACCCAGTACTTC. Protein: CAISTRGETQYF.